Detailed here is one T cell receptor (beta chain). The V gene lost 4 bases and the J gene lost 0 bases, with 10 bases spanning the gap. CDR1 GTSNPN and CDR2 SVGIG come from the germline V gene (reference sequence). The CDR3 is 13 amino acids. The record originates from a study of blood T cell repertoires in COVID-19. The table came from immunoSEQ multiplex PCR; TCRdb's copy has only in-frame clones and leaves some out. The table shows approximately 130,000 clones, with approximately 80% occurring only once. The chain couples TRBV30 to TRBJ2-7; maybe TRBD2 (6 bases). Sequencing was performed on peripheral blood. The sequence was obtained from a middle-aged man with active or convalescent COVID-19. The CDR3 bases are TGTGCCTGGACGGGGGAATTCTCCTACGAGCAGTACTTC. This codes for CAWTGEFSYEQYF.